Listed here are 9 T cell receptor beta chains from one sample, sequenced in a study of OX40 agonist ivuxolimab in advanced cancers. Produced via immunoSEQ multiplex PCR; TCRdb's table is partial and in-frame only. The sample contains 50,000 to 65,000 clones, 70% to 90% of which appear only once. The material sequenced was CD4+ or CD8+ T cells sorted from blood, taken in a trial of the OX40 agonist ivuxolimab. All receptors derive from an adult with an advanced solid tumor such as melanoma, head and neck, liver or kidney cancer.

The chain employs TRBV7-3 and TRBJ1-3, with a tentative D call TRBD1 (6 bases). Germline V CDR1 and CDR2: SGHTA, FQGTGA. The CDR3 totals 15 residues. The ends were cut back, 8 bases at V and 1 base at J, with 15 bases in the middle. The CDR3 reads CASATQTGSGNTIYF. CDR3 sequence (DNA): TGTGCCAGCGCCACCCAAACAGGGTCTGGAAACACCATATATTTT.

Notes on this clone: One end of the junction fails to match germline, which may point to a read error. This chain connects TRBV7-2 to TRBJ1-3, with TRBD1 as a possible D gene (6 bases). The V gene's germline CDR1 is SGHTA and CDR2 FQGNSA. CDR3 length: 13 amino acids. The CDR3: CASSTRTKGDYDF. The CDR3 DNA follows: TGTGCCAGCAGCACACGAACAAAGGGGGACTATGATTTT.

CDR3 in DNA: TGTGCCAGCAGCCGTGGGCTACTAACCCGCACAGATACGCAGTATTTT. Encoded protein: CASSRGLLTRTDTQYF. The chain couples TRBV11-2 to TRBJ2-3, with D unclear. The CDR3 loop spans 16 amino acids. Trimming shortened V by 5 bases and J by 1 base, and 16 bases separated the two germline ends. Germline V gives CDR1 SGHAT, CDR2 FQNNGV. Full variable domain (missing parts from reference TRBV11-2 and TRBJ2-3): EAGVAQSPRYKIIEKRQSVAFWCNPISGHATLYWYQQILGQGPKLLIQFQNNGVVDDSQLPKDRFSAERLKGVDSTLKIQPAKLEDSAVYLCASSRGLLTRTDTQYFGPGTRLTVL.

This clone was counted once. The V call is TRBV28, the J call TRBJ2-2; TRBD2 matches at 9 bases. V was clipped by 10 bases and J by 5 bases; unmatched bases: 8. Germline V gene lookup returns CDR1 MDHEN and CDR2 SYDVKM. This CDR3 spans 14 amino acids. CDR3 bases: TGTGCCACTGTAGCGGGAGCGAGGACCGGGGAGCTGTTTTTT. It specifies CATVAGARTGELFF.

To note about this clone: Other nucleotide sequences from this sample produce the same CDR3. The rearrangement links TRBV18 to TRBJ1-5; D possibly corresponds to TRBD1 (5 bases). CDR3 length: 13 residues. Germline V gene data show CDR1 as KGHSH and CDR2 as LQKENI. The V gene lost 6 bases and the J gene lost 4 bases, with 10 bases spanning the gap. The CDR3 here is CASSPDSNQPQHF. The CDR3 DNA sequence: TGTGCCAGCTCCCCTGACAGTAATCAGCCCCAGCATTTT.

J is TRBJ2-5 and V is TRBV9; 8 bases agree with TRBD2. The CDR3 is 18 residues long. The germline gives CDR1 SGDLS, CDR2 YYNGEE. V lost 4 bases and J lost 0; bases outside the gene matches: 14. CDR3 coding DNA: TGTGCCAGCAGCTTCACTAGCGGAGCCGCTATAAACCAAGAGACCCAGTACTTC. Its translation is CASSFTSGAAINQETQYF.

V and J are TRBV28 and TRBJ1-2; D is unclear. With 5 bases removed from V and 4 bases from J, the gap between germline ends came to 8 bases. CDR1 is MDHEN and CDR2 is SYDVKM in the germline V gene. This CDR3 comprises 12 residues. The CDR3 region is CASSAGVYGYTF. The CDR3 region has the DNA TGTGCCAGCAGTGCTGGGGTCTATGGCTACACCTTC.

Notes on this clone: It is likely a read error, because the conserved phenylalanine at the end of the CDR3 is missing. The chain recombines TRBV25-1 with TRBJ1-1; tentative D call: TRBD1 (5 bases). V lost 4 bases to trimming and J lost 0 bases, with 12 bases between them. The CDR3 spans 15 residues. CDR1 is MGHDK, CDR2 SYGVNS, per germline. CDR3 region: CASSVSGTMNTEAFV. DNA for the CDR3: TGTGCCAGCAGTGTTTCTGGGACCATGAACACTGAAGCTTTCGTT.

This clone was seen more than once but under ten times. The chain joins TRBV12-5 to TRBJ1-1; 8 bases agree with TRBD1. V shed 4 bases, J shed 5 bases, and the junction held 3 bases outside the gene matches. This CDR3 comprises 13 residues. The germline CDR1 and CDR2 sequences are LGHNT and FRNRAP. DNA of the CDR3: TGTGCTAGTGGTTCGACAGGGGTGACTGAAGCTTTCTTT. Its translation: CASGSTGVTEAFF.